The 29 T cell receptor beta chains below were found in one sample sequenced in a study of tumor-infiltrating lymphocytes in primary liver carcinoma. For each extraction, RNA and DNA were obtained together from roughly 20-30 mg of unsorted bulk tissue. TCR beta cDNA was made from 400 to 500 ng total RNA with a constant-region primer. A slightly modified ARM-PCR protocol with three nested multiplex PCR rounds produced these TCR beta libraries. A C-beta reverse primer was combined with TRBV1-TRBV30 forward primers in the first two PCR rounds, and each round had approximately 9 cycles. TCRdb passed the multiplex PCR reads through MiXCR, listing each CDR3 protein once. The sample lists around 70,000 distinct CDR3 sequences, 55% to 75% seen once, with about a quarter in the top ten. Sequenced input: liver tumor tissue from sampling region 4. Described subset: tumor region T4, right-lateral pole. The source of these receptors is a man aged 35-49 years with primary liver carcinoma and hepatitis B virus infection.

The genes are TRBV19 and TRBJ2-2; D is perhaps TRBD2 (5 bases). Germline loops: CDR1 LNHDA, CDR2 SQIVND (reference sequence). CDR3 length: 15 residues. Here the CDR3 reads CPSRLKEANTGELFF. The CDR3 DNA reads TGTCCGTCTCGACTGAAGGAGGCGAACACCGGGGAGCTGTTTTTT.

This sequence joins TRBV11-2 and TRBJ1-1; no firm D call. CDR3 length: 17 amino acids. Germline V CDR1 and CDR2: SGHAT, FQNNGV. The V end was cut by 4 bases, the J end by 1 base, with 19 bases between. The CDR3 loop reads CASSSSWRGARNTEAFF. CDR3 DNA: TGTGCCAGCAGCTCATCGTGGAGAGGAGCCCGGAACACTGAAGCTTTCTTT.

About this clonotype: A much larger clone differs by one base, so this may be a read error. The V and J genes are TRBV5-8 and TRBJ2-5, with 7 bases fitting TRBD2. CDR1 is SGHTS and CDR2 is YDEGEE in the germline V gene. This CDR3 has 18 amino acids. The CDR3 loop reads CASSLGTTSDPYQETEYF. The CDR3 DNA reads TGTGCCAGCAGCCTAGGGACTACTAGCGACCCGTACCAAGAGACCGAGTACTTC.

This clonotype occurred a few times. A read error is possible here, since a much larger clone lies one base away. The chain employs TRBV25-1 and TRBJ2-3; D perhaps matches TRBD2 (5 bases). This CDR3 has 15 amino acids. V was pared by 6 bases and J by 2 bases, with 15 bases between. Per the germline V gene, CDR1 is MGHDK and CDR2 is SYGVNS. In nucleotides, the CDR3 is TGTGCCAGCAGCCCCGACCCGGGAAACACAGATACGCAGTATTTT. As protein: CASSPDPGNTDTQYF.

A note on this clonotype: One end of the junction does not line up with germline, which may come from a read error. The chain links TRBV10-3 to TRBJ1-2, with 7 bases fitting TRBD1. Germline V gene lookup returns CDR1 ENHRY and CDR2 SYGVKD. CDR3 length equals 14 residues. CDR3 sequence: CAISSQGEGRGYNF. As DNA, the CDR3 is TGTGCCATCAGCTCTCAGGGGGAAGGTCGTGGCTACAACTTC.

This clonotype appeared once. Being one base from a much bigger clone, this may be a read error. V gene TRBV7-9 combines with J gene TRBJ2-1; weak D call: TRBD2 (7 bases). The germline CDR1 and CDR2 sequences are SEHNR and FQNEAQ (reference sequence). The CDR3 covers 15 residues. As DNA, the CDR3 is TGTGCCAGCAGCTTAGTTGGCGGGGGCGTGAATGGGCAGTTCTTC. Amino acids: CASSLVGGGVNGQFF.

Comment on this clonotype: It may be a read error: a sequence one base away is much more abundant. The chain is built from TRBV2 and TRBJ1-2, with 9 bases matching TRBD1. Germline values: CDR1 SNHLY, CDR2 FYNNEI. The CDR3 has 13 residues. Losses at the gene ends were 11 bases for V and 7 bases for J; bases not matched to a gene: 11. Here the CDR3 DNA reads TGTGCCGGCCGGGGACAGGGCTTAGGTGGCTACACCTTC. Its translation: CAGRGQGLGGYTF.

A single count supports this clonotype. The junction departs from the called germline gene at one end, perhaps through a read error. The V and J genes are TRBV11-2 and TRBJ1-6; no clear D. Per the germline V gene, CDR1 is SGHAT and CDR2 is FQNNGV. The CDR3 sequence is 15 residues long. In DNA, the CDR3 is TGCGCCAGCAGCCTGATCGGAGAGGGAAATTCACCCCTCCACTTT. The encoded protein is CASSLIGEGNSPLHF. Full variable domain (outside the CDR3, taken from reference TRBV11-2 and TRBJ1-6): EAGVAQSPRYKIIEKRQSVAFWCNPISGHATLYWYQQILGQGPKLLIQFQNNGVVDDSQLPKDRFSAERLKGVDSTLKIQPAKLEDSAVYLCASSLIGEGNSPLHFGNGTRLTVT.

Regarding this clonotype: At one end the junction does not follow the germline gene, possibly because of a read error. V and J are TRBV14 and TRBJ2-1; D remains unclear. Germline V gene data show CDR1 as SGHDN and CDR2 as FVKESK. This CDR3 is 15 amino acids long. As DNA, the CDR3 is TGTGCCAGCAGCCCTATTCCCGACACCTACAATGAGCAGATCTTC. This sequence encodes CASSPIPDTYNEQIF.

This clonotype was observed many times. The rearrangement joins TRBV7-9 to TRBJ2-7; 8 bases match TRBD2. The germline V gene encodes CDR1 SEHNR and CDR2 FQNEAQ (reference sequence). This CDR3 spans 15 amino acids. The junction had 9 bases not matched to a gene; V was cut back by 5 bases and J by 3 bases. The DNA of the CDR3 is TGTGCCAGCAGCAAGCGGGGGAGACAGAACTACGAGCAGTACTTC. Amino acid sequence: CASSKRGRQNYEQYF. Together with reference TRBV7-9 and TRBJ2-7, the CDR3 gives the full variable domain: DTGVSQNPRHKITKRGQNVTFRCDPISEHNRLYWYRQTLGQGPEFLTYFQNEAQLEKSRLLSDRFSAERPKGSFSTLEIQRTEQGDSAMYLCASSKRGRQNYEQYFGPGTRLTVT.

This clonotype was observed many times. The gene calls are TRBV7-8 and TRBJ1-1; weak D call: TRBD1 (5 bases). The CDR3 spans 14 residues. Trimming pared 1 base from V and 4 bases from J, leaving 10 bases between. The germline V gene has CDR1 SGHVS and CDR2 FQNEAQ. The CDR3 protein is CASSLGGIGTEAFF. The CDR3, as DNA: TGTGCCAGCAGCTTAGGGGGGATAGGCACTGAAGCTTTCTTT.

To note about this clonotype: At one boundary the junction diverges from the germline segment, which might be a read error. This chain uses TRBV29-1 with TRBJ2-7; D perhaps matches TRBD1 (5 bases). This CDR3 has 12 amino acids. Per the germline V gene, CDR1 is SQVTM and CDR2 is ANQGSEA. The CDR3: CSIEDHRYEQYF. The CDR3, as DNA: TGCAGCATTGAAGATCACAGGTACGAGCAGTACTTC.

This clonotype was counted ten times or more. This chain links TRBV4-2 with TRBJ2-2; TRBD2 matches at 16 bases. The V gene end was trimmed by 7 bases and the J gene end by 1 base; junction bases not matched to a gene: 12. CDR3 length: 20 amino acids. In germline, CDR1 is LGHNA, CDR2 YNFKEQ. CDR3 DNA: TGTGCCAGCAACCTTCTTCCCGGGACTAGCGGGAGGGTGAACACCGGGGAGCTGTTTTTT. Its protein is CASNLLPGTSGRVNTGELFF.

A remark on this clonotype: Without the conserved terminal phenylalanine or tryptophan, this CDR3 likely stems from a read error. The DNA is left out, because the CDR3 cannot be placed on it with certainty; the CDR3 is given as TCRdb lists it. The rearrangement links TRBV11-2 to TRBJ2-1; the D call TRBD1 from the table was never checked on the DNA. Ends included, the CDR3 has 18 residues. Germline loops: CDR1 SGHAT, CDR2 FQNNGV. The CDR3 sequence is CASSFDPRRTGSYNERSL.

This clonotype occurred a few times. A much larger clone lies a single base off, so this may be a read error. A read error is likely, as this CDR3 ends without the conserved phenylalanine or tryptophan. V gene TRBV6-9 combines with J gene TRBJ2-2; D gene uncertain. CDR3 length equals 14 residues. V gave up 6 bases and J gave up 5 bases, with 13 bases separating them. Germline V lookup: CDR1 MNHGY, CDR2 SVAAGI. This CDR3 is CASSPSDGTGELFS. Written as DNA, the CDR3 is TGTGCCAGCAGCCCGAGCGACGGGACCGGGGAGCTGTTTTCT.

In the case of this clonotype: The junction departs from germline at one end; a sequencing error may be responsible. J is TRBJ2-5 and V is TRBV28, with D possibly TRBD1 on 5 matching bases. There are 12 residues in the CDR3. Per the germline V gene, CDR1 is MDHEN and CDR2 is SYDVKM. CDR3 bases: TGTACCAGCAGTTTCAGACAGGAGACCCAGTACTTC. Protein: CTSSFRQETQYF.

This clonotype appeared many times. The CDR3 loop is CASSLGGGANSGANVLTF. DNA for the CDR3: TGTGCCAGCAGTTTAGGAGGGGGCGCGAACTCTGGGGCCAACGTCCTGACTTTC. The chain uses TRBV12-3 or TRBV12-4 and TRBJ2-6, with 7 bases aligning to TRBD1. The CDR3 consists of 18 residues. J lost 0 bases, V lost 1 base, and 6 bases had no gene match.

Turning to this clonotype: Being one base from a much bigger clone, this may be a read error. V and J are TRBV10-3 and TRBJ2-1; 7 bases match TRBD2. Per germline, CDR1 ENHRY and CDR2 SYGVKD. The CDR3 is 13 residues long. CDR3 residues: CTTQAGADNEQFF. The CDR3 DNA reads TGTACCACCCAGGCGGGAGCGGACAATGAGCAGTTCTTC.

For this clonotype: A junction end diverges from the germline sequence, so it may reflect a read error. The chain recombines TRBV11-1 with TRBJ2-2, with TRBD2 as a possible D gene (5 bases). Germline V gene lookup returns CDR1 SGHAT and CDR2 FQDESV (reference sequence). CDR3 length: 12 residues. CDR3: CASSLLAGELFF. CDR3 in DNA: TGTGCCAGCAGCTTACTAGCCGGCGAGCTGTTTTTT.

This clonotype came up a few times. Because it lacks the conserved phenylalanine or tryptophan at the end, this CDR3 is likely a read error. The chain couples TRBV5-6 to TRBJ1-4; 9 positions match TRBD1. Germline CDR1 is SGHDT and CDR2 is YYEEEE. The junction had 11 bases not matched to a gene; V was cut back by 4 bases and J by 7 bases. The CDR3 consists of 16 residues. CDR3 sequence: CASSPDTGTGIEKLFL. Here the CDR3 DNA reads TGTGCCAGCAGCCCGGACACCGGGACAGGGATTGAAAAACTGTTTCTT.

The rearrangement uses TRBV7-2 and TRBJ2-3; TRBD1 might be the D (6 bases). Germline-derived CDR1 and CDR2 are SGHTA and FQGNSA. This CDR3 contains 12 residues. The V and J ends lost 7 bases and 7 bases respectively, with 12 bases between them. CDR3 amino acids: CASTGDWHTQYF. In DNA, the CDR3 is TGTGCCAGCACAGGGGATTGGCATACGCAGTATTTT.

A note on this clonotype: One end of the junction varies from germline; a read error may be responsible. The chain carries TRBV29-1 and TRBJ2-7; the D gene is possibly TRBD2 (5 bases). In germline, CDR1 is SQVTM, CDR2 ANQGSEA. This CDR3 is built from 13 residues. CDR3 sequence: CSVPGMDSYEQYF. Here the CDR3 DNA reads TGCAGCGTTCCCGGGATGGATTCCTACGAGCAATACTTC.

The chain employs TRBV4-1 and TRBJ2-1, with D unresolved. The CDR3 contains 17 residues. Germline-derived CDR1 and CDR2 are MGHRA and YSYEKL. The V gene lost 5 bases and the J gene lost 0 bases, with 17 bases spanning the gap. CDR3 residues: CASSSLAIGISYNEQFF. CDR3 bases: TGCGCCAGCAGCAGCTTAGCCATAGGGATCTCCTACAATGAGCAGTTCTTC.

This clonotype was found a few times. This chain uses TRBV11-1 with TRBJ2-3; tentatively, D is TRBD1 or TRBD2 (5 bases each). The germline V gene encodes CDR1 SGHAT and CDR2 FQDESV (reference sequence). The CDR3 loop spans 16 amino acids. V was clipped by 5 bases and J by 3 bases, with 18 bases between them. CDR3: CASSLGASIQTDTQYF. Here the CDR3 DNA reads TGTGCCAGCAGCCTCGGGGCTAGTATACAAACAGATACGCAGTATTTT.

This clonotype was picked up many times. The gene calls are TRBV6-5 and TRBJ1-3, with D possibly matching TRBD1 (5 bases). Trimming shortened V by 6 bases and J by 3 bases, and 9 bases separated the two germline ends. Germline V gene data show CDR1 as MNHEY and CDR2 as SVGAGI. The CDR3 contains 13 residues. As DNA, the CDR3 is TGTGCCAGCAGCCAGAGGGGTGGAAACACCATATATTTT. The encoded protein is CASSQRGGNTIYF.

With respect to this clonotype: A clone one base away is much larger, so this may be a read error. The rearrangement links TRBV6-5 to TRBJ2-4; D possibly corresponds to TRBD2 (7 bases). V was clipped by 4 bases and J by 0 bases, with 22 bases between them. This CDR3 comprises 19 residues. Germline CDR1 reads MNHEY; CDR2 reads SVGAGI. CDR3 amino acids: CASSSLPASGGGAKNIQYF. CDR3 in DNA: TGTGCCAGCAGTTCCCTACCGGCTAGCGGAGGGGGAGCCAAAAACATTCAGTACTTC.

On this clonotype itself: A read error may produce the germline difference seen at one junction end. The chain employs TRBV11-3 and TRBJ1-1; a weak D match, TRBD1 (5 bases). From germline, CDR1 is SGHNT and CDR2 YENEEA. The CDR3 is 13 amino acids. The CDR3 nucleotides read TGTGCCAACAGCTTAGCAGGAGGGACTGAAGCTTTCTTC. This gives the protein CANSLAGGTEAFF.

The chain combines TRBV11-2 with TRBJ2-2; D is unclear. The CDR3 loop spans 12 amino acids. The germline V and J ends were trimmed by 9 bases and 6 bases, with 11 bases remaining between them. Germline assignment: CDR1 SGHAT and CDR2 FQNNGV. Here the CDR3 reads CASSTNPGELFF. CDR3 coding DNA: TGTGCCAGTAGCACAAATCCCGGGGAGCTGTTTTTT.

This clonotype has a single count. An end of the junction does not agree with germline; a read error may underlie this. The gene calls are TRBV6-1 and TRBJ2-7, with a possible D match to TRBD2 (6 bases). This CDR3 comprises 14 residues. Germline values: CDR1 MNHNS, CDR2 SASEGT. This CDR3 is CASRKGRRDDEQYF. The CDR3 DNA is TGTGCAAGCAGGAAGGGGAGGAGAGATGACGAGCAGTACTTC.